The rows below give T cell receptor beta chains drawn from one sample of a study of cytomegalovirus exposure and HLA in healthy donors. Clones were sequenced by immunoSEQ multiplex PCR, and TCRdb holds only the in-frame ones, with some missing. The sample consists of 100,000 or so clones, 60% to 85% of them appearing once. Sequenced input: PBMCs. These receptors all stem from a middle-aged woman in good health and CMV-seropositive. CDR3s include the opening cysteine and the closing phenylalanine or tryptophan. D genes are given only for firm matches. Rows give clone size only sometimes, using once, few, many, or a class for an expanded clone.

TRBD2	TRBV5-1	.	TRBJ2-7	TGCGCCAGCAGCTTGGACGGGAGGCCCTCCGAGCAGTACTTC	CASSLDGRPSEQYF
TRBD1	TRBV4-3	.	TRBJ1-6	TGCGCCAGCAGCCCCGGGACAGGTGGCTCACCCCTCCACTTT	CASSPGTGGSPLHF
TRBD2	TRBV19	.	TRBJ2-5	TGTGCCAGTAGTATGCTCGGGGGGCAAGAGACCCAGTACTTC	CASSMLGGQETQYF
.	TRBV11-2	.	TRBJ2-6	TGTGCCAGCAGCTTACCGGGAGCTGGGGCCAACGTCCTGACTTTC	CASSLPGAGANVLTF
.	TRBV2	.	TRBJ1-1	TGTGCCAGCAGTGGTGAGGTGAACACTGAAGCTTTCTTT	CASSGEVNTEAFF
TRBD2	TRBV28	.	TRBJ2-7	TGTGCCAGCAGTGTCGGGAGGGGGGTTATCTACGAGCAGTACTTC	CASSVGRGVIYEQYF
.	TRBV27	.	TRBJ2-2	TGTGCCAGCAGTTTTATCGGGCTAGCGATGAACACCGGGGAGCTGTTTTTT	CASSFIGLAMNTGELFF
.	TRBV5-1	once	TRBJ1-1	TGCGCCAGCAGACAGCAGGGTGCGAACACTGAAGCTTTCTTT	CASRQQGANTEAFF
.	TRBV6-5	.	TRBJ2-3	TGTGCCAGCAGTTACCCCGGGACTCTTCATCAGTATTTT	CASSYPGTLHQYF
TRBD1	TRBV2	few	TRBJ2-7	TGTGCCAGCACGGGGACAGGGTGGGCCGAGCAGTACTTC	CASTGTGWAEQYF
TRBD1	TRBV9	.	TRBJ2-1	TGTGCCAGCAGCGCCCCAGCAGGGGGCTACGGGTCCTACAATGAGCAGTTCTTC	CASSAPAGGYGSYNEQFF
.	TRBV9	.	TRBJ2-2	TGTGCCAGCAGCGTGTGGGCAGGGGTAACCGGGGAGCTGTTTTTT	CASSVWAGVTGELFF
.	TRBV7-9	.	TRBJ2-7	TGTGCCAGCAGCTTACTCCCCTACGAGCAGTACTTC	CASSLLPYEQYF
.	TRBV4-1	.	TRBJ1-1	TGCGCCAGCAGCCGAACAGGGCCGAACACTGAAGCTTTCTTT	CASSRTGPNTEAFF
.	TRBV10-1	.	TRBJ2-1	TGCGCCAGCAGTAGGGGTTGGAGCTCCTACAATGAGCAGTTCTTC	CASSRGWSSYNEQFF
.	TRBV19	.	TRBJ2-1	TGTGCCAGTAGTAGGGGCGGGGAGTACTACAATGAGCAGTTCTTC	CASSRGGEYYNEQFF
.	TRBV15	.	TRBJ2-2	TGTGCCACCAGCAGACTCGGCGGGGACACCGGGGAGCTGTTTTTT	CATSRLGGDTGELFF
.	TRBV28	.	TRBJ1-5	TGTGCCAGCACTGGCAGGGCCAAAATAGCCCAGCATTTT	CASTGRAKIAQHF
TRBD1	TRBV7-9	.	TRBJ1-3	TGTGCCAGCAGCGCCCAAGGGGGCGGAAACACCATATATTTT	CASSAQGGGNTIYF
TRBD1	TRBV7-9	.	TRBJ2-7	TGTGCCAGCAGCGCCAGACAGGGTGGAGAGCAGTACTTC	CASSARQGGEQYF
TRBD2	TRBV6-5	few	TRBJ2-3	TGTGCCAGCACTCGCCTAGCGGGGGGGCTAGGTACGCAGTATTTT	CASTRLAGGLGTQYF
TRBD2	TRBV7-9	.	TRBJ2-7	TGTGCCAGCAGCCCCGGGACTAGCGGGGGGGACGAGCAGTACTTC	CASSPGTSGGDEQYF